The 29 T cell receptor beta chains below all came from one sample that was sequenced in a study of T cell responses to AZD1222 COVID-19 vaccine. Produced via immunoSEQ multiplex PCR; TCRdb's table is partial and in-frame only. The data show approximately 150,000 clones, about 90% seen once. The sequences come from peripheral blood, collected on day 0 of AZD1222 vaccination. The receptors come from an adult in good health.

The chain recombines TRBV7-9 with TRBJ2-7; 7 bases align to TRBD1. From germline, CDR1 is SEHNR and CDR2 FQNEAQ (reference sequence). Trimming took 3 bases from V and 2 from J; bases not matched to a gene: 7. The CDR3 extends over 15 amino acids. The CDR3: CASSFTPGGTYEQYF. The CDR3 DNA follows: TGTGCCAGCAGCTTCACCCCAGGGGGAACCTACGAGCAGTACTTC. Full variable domain (remainder filled in from reference TRBV7-9 and TRBJ2-7): DTGVSQNPRHKITKRGQNVTFRCDPISEHNRLYWYRQTLGQGPEFLTYFQNEAQLEKSRLLSDRFSAERPKGSFSTLEIQRTEQGDSAMYLCASSFTPGGTYEQYFGPGTRLTVT.

The chain employs TRBV7-6 and TRBJ2-1, with D possibly matching TRBD2 (5 bases). There are 18 residues in the CDR3. CDR1 is SGHVS and CDR2 is FNYEAQ in the germline V gene. The V end was cut by 5 bases, the J end by 5 bases, with 25 bases between. CDR3 bases: TGTGCCAGCAGCCGCTGGACGGGCGGGTGGACCGTACACAATGAGCAGTTCTTC. Translation: CASSRWTGGWTVHNEQFF.

This chain joins TRBV2 and TRBJ1-1; D possibly corresponds to TRBD1 (5 bases). This CDR3 spans 12 amino acids. V was trimmed by 5 bases and J by 5 bases, leaving 9 bases between them. CDR1 SNHLY and CDR2 FYNNEI come from the germline V gene. CDR3 DNA sequence: TGTGCCAGCAGTCCAGGGAGGACTGAAGCTTTCTTT. Amino acids: CASSPGRTEAFF.

This clone was counted between two and nine times. This rearrangement joins TRBV11-2 to TRBJ2-1; D remains ambiguous. The ends were cut back, 8 bases at V and 3 bases at J, with 11 bases in the middle. The CDR3 length is 13 residues. From germline, CDR1 is SGHAT and CDR2 FQNNGV. The CDR3 spells CASLLTNYNEQFF. The CDR3 bases are TGTGCCAGCTTACTGACCAACTACAATGAGCAGTTCTTC. Full variable domain (missing parts from reference TRBV11-2 and TRBJ2-1): EAGVAQSPRYKIIEKRQSVAFWCNPISGHATLYWYQQILGQGPKLLIQFQNNGVVDDSQLPKDRFSAERLKGVDSTLKIQPAKLEDSAVYLCASLLTNYNEQFFGPGTRLTVL.

Only one count was recorded for this clone. Its ends do not fully match the called genes, so a read error is possible. The V gene is TRBV28, the J gene TRBJ1-3, with D possibly TRBD1 on 5 matching bases. The CDR3 is made up of 13 amino acids. Germline CDR1 reads MDHEN; CDR2 reads SYDVKM. This CDR3 is CASNRGFGATTYF. CDR3 sequence (DNA): TGTGCCAGCAATCGGGGTTTTGGGGCTACCACATATTTT. Complete variable domain (other parts from reference TRBV28 and TRBJ1-3): DVKVTQSSRYLVKRTGEKVFLECVQDMDHENMFWYRQDPGLGLRLIYFSYDVKMKEKGDIPEGYSVSREKKERFSLILESASTNQTSMYLCASNRGFGATTYFGEGSWLTVV.

This chain uses TRBV5-1 with TRBJ2-7; no reliable D call. There are 12 residues in the CDR3. The V end was cut by 4 bases, the J end by 3 bases, with 8 bases between. Germline assignment: CDR1 SGHRS and CDR2 YFSETQ. CDR3 sequence (DNA): TGCGCCAGCAGCCTCGGATTCTACGAGCAGTACTTC. This sequence encodes CASSLGFYEQYF.

The chain employs TRBV6-5 and TRBJ2-3, with a tentative D call TRBD2 (6 bases). V lost 6 bases and J 2 bases, leaving 15 bases between the germline ends. This CDR3 has 15 residues. Germline CDR1 MNHEY, CDR2 SVGAGI. CDR3 in DNA: TGTGCCAGCAGGGAGGGGTCCTCCCCCACAGATACGCAGTATTTT. Its protein is CASREGSSPTDTQYF.

V gene TRBV28 combines with J gene TRBJ1-6; 7 bases match TRBD1. The CDR3 has 15 residues. CDR1 and CDR2 (germline): MDHEN, SYDVKM. J was trimmed by 6 bases and V by 5 bases; bases with no gene match: 7. The CDR3 bases are TGTGCCAGCAGTCCTGACAGGGCGGCTAATTCACCCCTCCACTTT. This sequence encodes CASSPDRAANSPLHF.

This clone was counted between two and nine times. The chain combines TRBV2 with TRBJ1-2; 7 bases are a match to TRBD1. Germline V gene lookup returns CDR1 SNHLY and CDR2 FYNNEI. This CDR3 spans 13 amino acids. The CDR3 loop reads CATLRDRNYGYTF. CDR3 bases: TGTGCGACGCTCCGGGACAGAAACTATGGCTACACCTTC.

The J gene is TRBJ2-5, the V gene TRBV5-6, with D perhaps TRBD1 (5 bases). The CDR3 length is 15 residues. V shed 0 bases and J shed 1 base, with 10 bases lying between them. Germline CDR1 reads SGHDT; CDR2 reads YYEEEE. The CDR3 nucleotides read TGTGCCAGCAGCTTGGTCGGCAGGGCCCAAGAGACCCAGTACTTC. Protein: CASSLVGRAQETQYF.

The V call is TRBV6-6, the J call TRBJ2-5; perhaps TRBD2 as D (5 bases). Germline lookup yields CDR1 MNHNY and CDR2 SVGAGI (reference sequence). The CDR3 has 12 residues. V lost 8 bases, J lost 3 bases, and 10 bases lay in between. CDR3 loop: CASRWGEETQYF. The CDR3 coding sequence is TGTGCCAGCCGCTGGGGAGAAGAGACCCAGTACTTC.

This clone came up a few times. This chain connects TRBV9 to TRBJ1-1; D is undetermined. CDR3 length: 13 residues. Looked up from germline, CDR1 is SGDLS and CDR2 is YYNGEE. Trimming removed 0 bases from V and 0 bases from J, with 3 bases in between. The CDR3 loop is CASSVVLNTEAFF. CDR3 coding DNA: TGTGCCAGCAGCGTAGTACTGAACACTGAAGCTTTCTTT.

The rearrangement joins TRBV12-3 or TRBV12-4 to TRBJ2-1, with D perhaps being TRBD1 or TRBD2 (5 bases each). V lost 4 bases, J lost 6 bases, and 10 bases lay in between. The CDR3 has 13 residues. CDR3 residues: CASSYPRGNEQFF. The CDR3 coding sequence is TGTGCCAGCAGTTACCCGAGGGGCAATGAGCAGTTCTTC.

This chain uses TRBV6-2 or TRBV6-3 with TRBJ1-5; tentative D call: TRBD1 (5 bases). Trimming cost V 4 bases and J 4 bases, with 17 bases left between them. This CDR3 contains 16 residues. Germline CDR1 is MNHEY and CDR2 is SVGEGT. CDR3 sequence reads: CASSFGTVKGNQPQHF. The CDR3 DNA follows: TGTGCCAGCAGTTTCGGGACGGTCAAAGGGAATCAGCCCCAGCATTTT.

The rearrangement joins TRBV11-2 to TRBJ2-1; 15 bases are shared with TRBD2. V lost 3 bases, J lost 9 bases, and 6 bases stayed unmatched. The CDR3 is made up of 16 amino acids. Germline assignment: CDR1 SGHAT and CDR2 FQNNGV. The CDR3 is CASSFRTSGGAVEQFF. The CDR3, as DNA: TGTGCCAGCAGCTTCCGGACTAGCGGGGGGGCGGTTGAGCAGTTCTTC.

This chain connects TRBV4-3 to TRBJ1-2; D unclear. CDR3 size: 15 residues. Germline assignment: CDR1 LGHNA and CDR2 YSLEER. The V end lost 0 bases, the J end lost 4 bases, and 12 bases lay between the germline ends. The DNA of the CDR3 is TGCGCCAGCAGCCAAGATTTGCTAGAATTCTATGGCTACACCTTC. Translating it yields CASSQDLLEFYGYTF.

The chain joins TRBV27 to TRBJ1-1; 7 bases are a match to TRBD1. V trimming: 3 bases; J trimming: 0 bases; junction bases outside the gene matches: 13. This CDR3 comprises 18 residues. Per the germline V gene, CDR1 is MNHEY and CDR2 is SMNVEV (reference sequence). The CDR3 protein is CASSFGATGTSVNTEAFF. The CDR3 DNA follows: TGTGCCAGCAGTTTTGGGGCGACAGGGACATCGGTGAACACTGAAGCTTTCTTT.

This chain uses TRBV4-3 with TRBJ1-1; 10 positions agree with TRBD1. The germline gives CDR1 LGHNA, CDR2 YSLEER. The CDR3 runs to 14 residues. V lost 2 bases and J lost 6; bases outside the gene matches: 3. CDR3 in amino acids: CASSQRDRGAEAFF. DNA for the CDR3: TGCGCCAGCAGCCAACGGGACAGGGGAGCTGAAGCTTTCTTT.

The chain employs TRBV7-8 and TRBJ1-5; perhaps TRBD1 as D (5 bases). V was clipped by 7 bases and J by 4 bases, with 17 bases between them. The CDR3 is 15 amino acids. Looked up from germline, CDR1 is SGHVS and CDR2 is FQNEAQ. The CDR3 spells CASTTARGGNQPQHF. CDR3 in DNA: TGTGCCAGCACCACGGCGCGGGGGGGTAATCAGCCCCAGCATTTT.

The sample holds one count of this clone. J is TRBJ2-1 and V is TRBV5-6; TRBD2 aligns across 7 bases. Germline V gives CDR1 SGHDT, CDR2 YYEEEE. This CDR3 has 15 residues. V trimming: 5 bases; J trimming: 8 bases; junction bases outside the gene matches: 13. CDR3 nucleotide sequence: TGTGCCAGCAGTGGACCGGGACTACTAGGCCATGAGCAGTTCTTC. It translates to CASSGPGLLGHEQFF.

The chain uses TRBV3-1 (or the pseudogene TRBV3-2) and TRBJ1-5; D uncertain. Germline lookup yields CDR1 LGHDT and CDR2 YNNKEL (reference sequence). The CDR3 totals 14 residues. V lost 3 bases to trimming and J lost 5 bases, with 11 bases between them. The CDR3 spells CASSQGGSDQPQHF. The CDR3, as DNA: TGTGCCAGCAGCCAGGGAGGGTCGGATCAGCCCCAGCATTTT.

As regards this clone: The junction differs from germline at one of its ends, possibly a read error. The chain uses TRBV6-5 and TRBJ1-2; no firm D call. The CDR3 has 13 residues. The germline CDR1 and CDR2 sequences are MNHEY and SVGAGI. In DNA form, the CDR3 reads TGTGCCAGCAGTCGAGCGGTTAACGATGGCTACACCTTC. Translated, it gives CASSRAVNDGYTF.

The chain joins TRBV6-5 to TRBJ1-1; D is uncertain. V lost 0 bases to trimming and J lost 2 bases, with 10 bases between them. The germline CDR1 and CDR2 sequences are MNHEY and SVGAGI. This CDR3 spans 15 amino acids. The CDR3 DNA reads as TGTGCCAGCAGTTACTCAGCTCAAGCAAACACTGAAGCTTTCTTT. Its protein product is CASSYSAQANTEAFF.

DNA for the CDR3: TGTGCCAGCAGCTTAGCTGGCGGGATGTCAGCCAATGAGCAGTTCTTC. Amino acids: CASSLAGGMSANEQFF. The chain carries TRBV7-2 and TRBJ2-1; possible D gene TRBD2, 6 bases. The CDR3 loop spans 16 amino acids. V was shortened by 0 bases and J by 6 bases, with 15 bases between the two germline ends. Per germline, CDR1 SGHTA and CDR2 FQGNSA.

This chain links TRBV13 with TRBJ2-1; 13 nucleotides align to TRBD2. V was pared by 8 bases and J by 4 bases, with 14 bases of the junction left unmatched. Germline-derived CDR1 and CDR2 are PRHDT and FYEKMQ (reference sequence). The CDR3 runs 18 residues. CDR3 nucleotide sequence: TGTGCCAGCTCACTTAGGCCCCAACTAGCGGGGGGGTACAATGAGCAGTTCTTC. As protein: CASSLRPQLAGGYNEQFF. Combining the CDR3 with reference TRBV13 and TRBJ2-1 gives the whole variable domain AAGVIQSPRHLIKEKRETATLKCYPIPRHDTVYWYQQGPGQDPQFLISFYEKMQSDKGSIPDRFSAQQFSDYHSELNMSSLELGDSALYFCASSLRPQLAGGYNEQFFGPGTRLTVL.

V usage is TRBV6-5 and J usage is TRBJ2-2; TRBD2 might be the D (5 bases). V lost 3 bases and J 2 bases, leaving 13 bases between the germline ends. The V gene's germline CDR1 is MNHEY and CDR2 SVGAGI. The CDR3 has 16 residues. The CDR3 protein is CASSYISGSNTGELFF. CDR3 DNA sequence: TGTGCCAGCAGTTATATAAGTGGGAGTAACACCGGGGAGCTGTTTTTT.

The chain carries TRBV6-5 and TRBJ1-1, with 8 positions matching TRBD1. From germline, CDR1 is MNHEY and CDR2 SVGAGI. V was clipped by 8 bases and J by 7 bases; unmatched bases: 9. The CDR3 has 13 amino acids. CDR3 sequence reads: CASLRGRGSEAFF. The DNA for the CDR3 is TGTGCCAGCCTCAGGGGGCGCGGGAGTGAAGCTTTCTTT.

The chain employs TRBV18 and TRBJ2-3, with no clear D. Trimming left V 4 bases short and J 2 bases short, with 13 bases between. The CDR3 length is 15 residues. Germline V gene sequence: CDR1 KGHSH, CDR2 LQKENI. Written as DNA, the CDR3 is TGTGCCAGCTCACAAGACCAATCCGTCACAGATACGCAGTATTTT. Residues: CASSQDQSVTDTQYF.

The rearrangement uses TRBV29-1 and TRBJ2-1, with TRBD1 matching 7 bases. V dropped 6 bases and J dropped 5; count of bases not matched to a gene: 7. From germline, CDR1 is SQVTM and CDR2 ANQGSEA. The CDR3 runs 13 residues. This CDR3 reads CSVTGTVHNEQFF. The CDR3 nucleotides read TGCAGCGTGACCGGGACAGTACACAATGAGCAGTTCTTC.